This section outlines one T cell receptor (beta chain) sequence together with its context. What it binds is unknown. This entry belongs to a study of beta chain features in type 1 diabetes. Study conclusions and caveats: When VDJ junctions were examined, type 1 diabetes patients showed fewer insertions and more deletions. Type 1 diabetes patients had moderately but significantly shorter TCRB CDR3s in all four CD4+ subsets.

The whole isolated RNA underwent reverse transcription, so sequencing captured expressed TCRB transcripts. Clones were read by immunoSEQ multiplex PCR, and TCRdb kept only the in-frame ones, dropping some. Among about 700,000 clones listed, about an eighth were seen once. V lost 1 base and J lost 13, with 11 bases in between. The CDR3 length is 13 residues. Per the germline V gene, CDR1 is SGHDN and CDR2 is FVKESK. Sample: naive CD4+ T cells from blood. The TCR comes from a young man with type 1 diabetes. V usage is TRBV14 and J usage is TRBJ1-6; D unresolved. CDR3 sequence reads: CASSQGGSGPLHF. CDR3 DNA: TGTGCCAGCAGCCAAGGTGGGAGCGGGCCCCTCCACTTT.